This is a list of T cell receptor beta chains from one sample in a study of cytomegalovirus exposure and HLA in healthy donors. Sequencing was performed with immunoSEQ multiplex PCR; in TCRdb, only in-frame clones are kept and a portion is missing. The profile shows 200,000 or so clones, 82% of them singletons. The sample comprised PBMCs. Receptors were obtained from a boy aged 2-15 years in good health and CMV-seronegative. The CDR3 runs from the conserved cysteine through the conserved F or W. The D gene is left open where the match is weak. Size tells how often a clone was seen (once, few, many) or the class of an expanded clone, and some rows leave it out.

>NA|TRBV29-1|NA|TRBJ2-7
TGCAGCGCTTTGATTGATTCATCACAATACGAGCAGTACTTC
CSALIDSSQYEQYF
>NA|TRBV6-1|NA|TRBJ2-7
TGTGCCAGCAGTGTTCTATACGAGCAGTACTTC
CASSVLYEQYF
>NA|TRBV7-8|TRBD2|TRBJ2-6
TGTGCCAGCAGCTTAGCGCGGGGGGGCTGGGCTGGGGCCAACGCCCTGACTTTC
CASSLARGGWAGANALTF
>once|TRBV6-1|TRBD1|TRBJ2-7
TGTGCCAGCAGTGTCTCGGGACAGGGTCGTTACGAGCAGTACTTC
CASSVSGQGRYEQYF
>NA|TRBV2|NA|TRBJ2-5
TGTGCCAGCAGTGAAAGGGGAGAGACCCAGTACTTC
CASSERGETQYF
>NA|TRBV11-3|TRBD2|TRBJ2-3
TGTGCCAGCAGCTTGGGACTAGCGGGCGCAGATACGCAGTATTTT
CASSLGLAGADTQYF
>NA|TRBV2|NA|TRBJ2-4
TGTGCCAGCAGTGCAGGGGATCTAGCCAAAAACATTCAGTACTTC
CASSAGDLAKNIQYF
>few|TRBV9|NA|TRBJ2-2
TGTGCCAGCCGCACAGGGAGCACCGGGGAGCTGTTTTTT
CASRTGSTGELFF
>NA|TRBV5-1|NA|TRBJ2-5
TGCGCCAGCAGCTTGATACAGTTACAAGAGACCCAGTACTTC
CASSLIQLQETQYF
>NA|TRBV2|TRBD2|TRBJ2-7
TGTGCCAGCGGGCCCAGCGGGGGGTACGAGCAGTACTTC
CASGPSGGYEQYF
>NA|TRBV5-1|NA|TRBJ2-7
TGCGCCAGCGCTCAGGTTTGGGGCCCAACCGCTGCCTTTAACCCCTACGAGCAGTACTTC
CASAQVWGPTAAFNPYEQYF
>NA|TRBV4-1|NA|TRBJ2-7
TGCGCCAGCAGCCAGAAAACAGGGCATTCCTACGAGCAGTACTTC
CASSQKTGHSYEQYF
>NA|TRBV6-1|NA|TRBJ2-7
TGTGCCAGCAGTGGGTCAGGGTACGAGCAGTACTTC
CASSGSGYEQYF
>NA|TRBV7-9|NA|TRBJ1-2
TGTGCCAGCAGCTTAGAAGGACAGCGAACGGCCCACCTGAACTATGGCTACACCTTC
CASSLEGQRTAHLNYGYTF
>NA|TRBV19|NA|TRBJ1-1
TGTGCCACCCCGGGGGGGGCAAATGAAGCTTTCTTT
CATPGGANEAFF
>few|TRBV18|NA|TRBJ2-1
TGTGCCAGCTCACCACCCGTTGGGGGAGGGCAGTTCTTC
CASSPPVGGGQFF
>NA|TRBV5-6|NA|TRBJ2-7
TGTGCCAGCAGCTTGCAGGGGAAGTTCTACGAGCAGTACTTC
CASSLQGKFYEQYF
>NA|TRBV4-2|TRBD1|TRBJ2-2
TGTGCCAGCAGCCAAGGGGACAGAGACACCGGGGAGCTGTTTTTT
CASSQGDRDTGELFF
>NA|TRBV7-2|NA|TRBJ2-5
TGTGCCAGCAGCTTTGGCGGAAACCAAGAGACCCAGTACTTC
CASSFGGNQETQYF
>NA|TRBV5-4|TRBD2|TRBJ2-7
TGTGCCAGCAGTGAACTAGCGGGGGGTGATGAGCAGTACTTC
CASSELAGGDEQYF
>once|TRBV18|TRBD1|TRBJ1-6
TGTGCCAGCTCACAGGGACAGGGATATAATTCACCCCTCCACTTT
CASSQGQGYNSPLHF
>NA|TRBV4-2|TRBD2|TRBJ2-3
TGTGCCAGCAGCCAAGAAAGAGCGGGGGTATCCACAGATACGCAGTATTTT
CASSQERAGVSTDTQYF
>once|TRBV19|TRBD1|TRBJ1-2
TGTGCCAGTAGATGGGGACAGGGATTATATGGCTACACCTTC
CASRWGQGLYGYTF
>NA|TRBV9|NA|TRBJ1-3
TGTGCCAGCAGCGTCGCCTACGGGGGTATCGGAAACACCATATATTTT
CASSVAYGGIGNTIYF
>NA|TRBV4-2|NA|TRBJ2-1
TGTGCCAGCAGCCAAGTCGGGTCTAGATGGCAGTTCTTC
CASSQVGSRWQFF
>NA|TRBV9|NA|TRBJ2-6
TGTGCCAGCAGCGAAAGCTCGGCGGCTGGGGCCAACGTCCTGACTTTC
CASSESSAAGANVLTF
>NA|TRBV4-2|NA|TRBJ1-1
TGTGCCAGCAGCCCTAAAGATACAGGGATCACTGAAGCTTTCTTT
CASSPKDTGITEAFF
>NA|TRBV10-3|NA|TRBJ2-3
TGTGCCATCAGTGGGTTTTTCGACGGGGGTACAGATACGCAGTATTTT
CAISGFFDGGTDTQYF
>NA|TRBV6-1|TRBD1|TRBJ2-3
TGTGCCAGCAGTCTCCGACAGGGCAGCACAGATACGCAGTATTTT
CASSLRQGSTDTQYF
>NA|TRBV18|TRBD1|TRBJ2-2
TGTGCCAGCTCACCTCCCCTGACAGGGACGAACACCGGGGAGCTGTTTTTT
CASSPPLTGTNTGELFF
>NA|TRBV14|NA|TRBJ1-2
TGTGCCAGCAGCCCCGGGGGGGCTTGGAACTATGGCTACACCTTC
CASSPGGAWNYGYTF
>NA|TRBV29-1|NA|TRBJ1-1
TGCAGCGTTGGCCCCTACGACAGGCACATGAACACTGAAGCTTTCTTT
CSVGPYDRHMNTEAFF